A selection of T cell receptor beta chains follows, all from one sample in a study of shared clonotypes between healthy human individuals. The repertoire was sequenced with immunoSEQ multiplex PCR; TCRdb's copy has only in-frame clones and lacks some. The sample carries about 820,000 clones, roughly 92% recorded once. The sample consisted of naive CD8+ T cells sorted from blood. The receptors stem from a man aged 25 to 40 in good health. CDR3s include the opening cysteine and the closing phenylalanine or tryptophan. Fields, in order: D gene, clone size, J gene, V gene, CDR3 DNA, CDR3 protein. A D gene is named only where the DNA matches it firmly. Only some rows state a clone size, as once, few, many or a class for expanded clones.

d_gene: -
abundance: -
j_gene: TRBJ2-7
v_gene: TRBV13
CDR3nt: TGTGCCAGCAGCTTAGGCCTGGGAACCTACGAGCAGTACTTC
CDR3aa: CASSLGLGTYEQYF

d_gene: TRBD2
abundance: -
j_gene: TRBJ2-1
v_gene: TRBV27
CDR3nt: TGTGCCAGCAGTTTTGGGGCTAGCGGACAAAATGAGCAGTTCTTC
CDR3aa: CASSFGASGQNEQFF

d_gene: TRBD1
abundance: -
j_gene: TRBJ2-7
v_gene: TRBV27
CDR3nt: TGTGCCAGCAGTTTAAGAGGGACAGGGGTCGACGAGCAGTACTTC
CDR3aa: CASSLRGTGVDEQYF

d_gene: -
abundance: -
j_gene: TRBJ2-2
v_gene: TRBV7-3
CDR3nt: TGTGCCAGCACCTTAGGGGAGCTGTTTTTT
CDR3aa: CASTLGELFF

d_gene: TRBD2
abundance: -
j_gene: TRBJ2-7
v_gene: TRBV27
CDR3nt: TGTGCCAGCAGTACTAGCGGGAACGGTGACGAGCAGTACTTC
CDR3aa: CASSTSGNGDEQYF

d_gene: -
abundance: once
j_gene: TRBJ2-5
v_gene: TRBV2
CDR3nt: TGTGCCAGCAGTGAAGGGGGAGCGGCGGGGACCCAGTACTTC
CDR3aa: CASSEGGAAGTQYF

d_gene: -
abundance: -
j_gene: TRBJ1-5
v_gene: TRBV27
CDR3nt: TGTGCCAGCAGTTTAAATAGGGGGAGCAATCAGCCCCAGCATTTT
CDR3aa: CASSLNRGSNQPQHF

d_gene: -
abundance: -
j_gene: TRBJ2-5
v_gene: TRBV5-5
CDR3nt: TGTGCCAGCAGCAACCCCGCTGACTACCAAGAGACCCAGTACTTC
CDR3aa: CASSNPADYQETQYF

d_gene: -
abundance: once
j_gene: TRBJ2-2
v_gene: TRBV4-1
CDR3nt: TGCGCCAGCAGCCTAGGACAGTACACCGGGGAGCTGTTTTTT
CDR3aa: CASSLGQYTGELFF

d_gene: TRBD1
abundance: -
j_gene: TRBJ2-7
v_gene: TRBV5-1
CDR3nt: TGCGCCAGCAGCCGGACAGGGGGCGAATACGAGCAGTACTTC
CDR3aa: CASSRTGGEYEQYF

d_gene: -
abundance: -
j_gene: TRBJ1-2
v_gene: TRBV5-6
CDR3nt: TGTGCCAGCAGCTTGGCGGGACAAAAAGCTAACTATGGCTACACCTTC
CDR3aa: CASSLAGQKANYGYTF

d_gene: TRBD2
abundance: -
j_gene: TRBJ2-1
v_gene: TRBV7-9
CDR3nt: TGTGCCAGCAGCTCACGGACTAGCGGCCTAAACAATGAGCAGTTCTTC
CDR3aa: CASSSRTSGLNNEQFF

d_gene: -
abundance: -
j_gene: TRBJ1-1
v_gene: TRBV2
CDR3nt: TGTGCCAGCAGTGAAGGTGGGGGGCGGAGGGGTCGCACTGAAGCTTTCTTT
CDR3aa: CASSEGGGRRGRTEAFF

d_gene: -
abundance: -
j_gene: TRBJ2-2
v_gene: TRBV5-1
CDR3nt: TGCGCCAGCCGAGAAGCGGAGGACACCGGGGAGCTGTTTTTT
CDR3aa: CASREAEDTGELFF

d_gene: TRBD1
abundance: -
j_gene: TRBJ2-1
v_gene: TRBV7-9
CDR3nt: TGTGCCAGCAGCTTACCCTCCGAGGGACAGGGCCATATGCATGAGCAGTTCTTC
CDR3aa: CASSLPSEGQGHMHEQFF

d_gene: -
abundance: -
j_gene: TRBJ2-7
v_gene: TRBV14
CDR3nt: TGTGCCAGCAGCCCCCACTCCTACGAGCAGTACTTC
CDR3aa: CASSPHSYEQYF

d_gene: -
abundance: -
j_gene: TRBJ2-2
v_gene: TRBV10-2
CDR3nt: TGCGCCACTAACCTACGGACTTCGAACACCGGGGAGCTGTTTTTT
CDR3aa: CATNLRTSNTGELFF

d_gene: TRBD1
abundance: -
j_gene: TRBJ1-4
v_gene: TRBV27
CDR3nt: TGTGCCAGCAGTCCCAGGGACAGAGAAGGTGAAAAACTGTTTTTT
CDR3aa: CASSPRDREGEKLFF

d_gene: -
abundance: -
j_gene: TRBJ2-2
v_gene: TRBV2
CDR3nt: TGTGCCAGCAGTGAAACCGCTAGCAAGAACACCGGGGAGCTGTTTTTT
CDR3aa: CASSETASKNTGELFF

d_gene: -
abundance: -
j_gene: TRBJ2-7
v_gene: TRBV27
CDR3nt: TGTGCCAGCAGTTCGGTATCTGGAAAACCCTACGAGCAGTACTTC
CDR3aa: CASSSVSGKPYEQYF

d_gene: TRBD2
abundance: -
j_gene: TRBJ2-3
v_gene: TRBV5-5
CDR3nt: TGTGCCAGCAGCACCCGACTAGCGGTATACACAGATACGCAGTATTTT
CDR3aa: CASSTRLAVYTDTQYF

d_gene: -
abundance: -
j_gene: TRBJ2-5
v_gene: TRBV7-2
CDR3nt: TGTGCCAGCAGCTCAATGGGACCCGCAATTCGGGGAGAGACCCAGTACTTC
CDR3aa: CASSSMGPAIRGETQYF

d_gene: TRBD2
abundance: -
j_gene: TRBJ2-3
v_gene: TRBV10-1
CDR3nt: TGCGCCAGCAGTGGGGCGACTAGCGGGAGAACAGATACGCAGTATTTT
CDR3aa: CASSGATSGRTDTQYF

d_gene: TRBD1
abundance: -
j_gene: TRBJ1-1
v_gene: TRBV7-9
CDR3nt: TGTGCCAGCAGCCCGCGGGACAGGGAATCCACTGAAGCTTTCTTT
CDR3aa: CASSPRDRESTEAFF

d_gene: -
abundance: many
j_gene: TRBJ1-5
v_gene: TRBV7-8
CDR3nt: TGTGCCAGCAGCTTGGCAGGGGCTGGCAATCAGCCCCAGCATTTT
CDR3aa: CASSLAGAGNQPQHF

d_gene: -
abundance: -
j_gene: TRBJ1-5
v_gene: TRBV7-2
CDR3nt: TGTGCCAGCAGCTCCGATAACGGACATTTTAGCAATCAGCCCCAGCATTTT
CDR3aa: CASSSDNGHFSNQPQHF

d_gene: -
abundance: -
j_gene: TRBJ2-7
v_gene: TRBV7-9
CDR3nt: TGTGCCAGCAGCACCTTGGTTCGCGAGCAGTACTTC
CDR3aa: CASSTLVREQYF

d_gene: -
abundance: -
j_gene: TRBJ2-7
v_gene: TRBV6-5
CDR3nt: TGTGCCAGCAGTTACTCGCGTGTCTACGAGCAGTACTTC
CDR3aa: CASSYSRVYEQYF

d_gene: -
abundance: -
j_gene: TRBJ2-1
v_gene: TRBV7-8
CDR3nt: TGTGCCAGCAGCCTATCGGGAGTAAGAGAACATGAGCAGTTCTTC
CDR3aa: CASSLSGVREHEQFF